The clone carrying this T cell receptor (beta chain) was detected only once. The table came from immunoSEQ multiplex PCR; TCRdb's copy has only in-frame clones and leaves some out. The sample includes tens of thousands of clones, around 92% seen only once; the top ten take about 0.94%. This entry belongs to a study of T cell changes during pregnancy in multiple sclerosis. Germline assignment: CDR1 MNHEY and CDR2 SVGAGI. Losses at the gene ends were 6 bases for V and 4 bases for J; bases not matched to a gene: 8. CDR3 length equals 14 residues. This TCR was sampled from a female donor in good health, enrolled as a control in a pregnancy study. The sample in question was CD4+ T cells from peripheral blood mononuclear cells, obtained in the second trimester of pregnancy. This chain connects TRBV6-5 to TRBJ1-2; 7 bases map to TRBD1. The chain's CDR3 is CASSPPNRGYGYTF. The CDR3 nucleotides are TGTGCCAGCAGCCCCCCTAACAGGGGCTATGGCTACACCTTC.